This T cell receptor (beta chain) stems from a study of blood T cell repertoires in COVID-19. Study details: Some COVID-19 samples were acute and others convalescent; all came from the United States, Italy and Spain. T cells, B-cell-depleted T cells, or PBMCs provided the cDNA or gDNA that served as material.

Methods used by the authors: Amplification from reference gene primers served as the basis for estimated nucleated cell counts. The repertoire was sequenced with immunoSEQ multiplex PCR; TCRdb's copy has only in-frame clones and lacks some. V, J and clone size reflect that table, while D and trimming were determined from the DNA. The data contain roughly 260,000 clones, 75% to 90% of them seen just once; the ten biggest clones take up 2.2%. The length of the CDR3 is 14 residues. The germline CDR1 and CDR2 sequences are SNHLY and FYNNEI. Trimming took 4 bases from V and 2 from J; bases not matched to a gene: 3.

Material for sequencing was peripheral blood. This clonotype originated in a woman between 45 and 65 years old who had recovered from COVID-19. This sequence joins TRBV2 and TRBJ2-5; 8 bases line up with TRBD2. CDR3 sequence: CASSASGGQETQYF. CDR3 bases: TGTGCCAGCAGTGCTTCGGGGGGGCAAGAGACCCAGTACTTC.